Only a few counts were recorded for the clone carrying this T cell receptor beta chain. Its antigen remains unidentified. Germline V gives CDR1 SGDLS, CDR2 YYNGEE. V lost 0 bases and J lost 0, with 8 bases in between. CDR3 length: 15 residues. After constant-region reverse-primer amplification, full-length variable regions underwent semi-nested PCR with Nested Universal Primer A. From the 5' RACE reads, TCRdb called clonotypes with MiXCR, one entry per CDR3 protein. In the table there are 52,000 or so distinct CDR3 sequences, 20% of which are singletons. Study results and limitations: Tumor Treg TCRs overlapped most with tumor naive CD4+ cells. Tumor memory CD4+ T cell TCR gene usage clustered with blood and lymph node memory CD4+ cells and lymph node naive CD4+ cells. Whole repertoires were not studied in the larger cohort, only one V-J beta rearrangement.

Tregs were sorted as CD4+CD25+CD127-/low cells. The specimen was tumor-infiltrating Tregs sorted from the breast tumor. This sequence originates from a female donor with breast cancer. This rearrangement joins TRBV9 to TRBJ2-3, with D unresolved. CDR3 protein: CASSVAVHSTDTQYF. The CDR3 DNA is TGTGCCAGCAGCGTAGCGGTTCACAGCACAGATACGCAGTATTTT.